This is a list of T cell receptor beta chains from one sample in a study of cytomegalovirus exposure and HLA in healthy donors. Profiled with immunoSEQ multiplex PCR; TCRdb holds only in-frame clones, not every one. Found here are 150,000 to 200,000 clones, 80% of them singletons; the top ten hold about 1%. The source material was PBMCs. Receptors were obtained from a woman aged 40 to 50 in good health and CMV-seronegative. Each CDR3 is given with its conserved first and last residue. The D gene is left open where the match is weak. Size is omitted from some rows. Given values are once, few, many or a class for expanded clones.

d_gene,v_gene,abundance,len,j_gene,CDR3nt,CDR3aa
TRBD1,TRBV11-2,.,14,TRBJ1-5,TGTGCCAGCAGCTTTAGGACAGGGAACCAGCCCCAGCATTTT,CASSFRTGNQPQHF
.,TRBV6-1,.,14,TRBJ1-2,TGTGCCAGCAGTGAAGGTGGCCTTAACTATGGCTACACCTTC,CASSEGGLNYGYTF
TRBD1,TRBV6-1,.,13,TRBJ2-4,TGTGCCTCTTTGGGACAGACAGGTTGGGTTCAGTACTTC,CASLGQTGWVQYF
.,TRBV2,.,15,TRBJ2-3,TGTGCCAGCAGTGTCCTGCGGGGGCAGGGCGATACGCAGTATTTT,CASSVLRGQGDTQYF
TRBD2,TRBV4-2,.,16,TRBJ2-1,TGTGCCAGCAGCCCCCGGACTAGCGGTTACTTAAATGAGCAGTTCTTC,CASSPRTSGYLNEQFF
.,TRBV18,.,16,TRBJ1-5,TGTGCCAGCTCACCGATGGCGGGTATTGGGAATCAGCCCCAGCATTTT,CASSPMAGIGNQPQHF
TRBD1,TRBV7-2,.,16,TRBJ1-2,TGTGCCAGCAGCCTTGATAACAGGGGCGGAAACTATGGCTACACCTTC,CASSLDNRGGNYGYTF
TRBD2,TRBV5-4,once,16,TRBJ2-1,TGTGCCAGCAGCCCTGGCGGGACTAGGAGGGAGAATGAGCAGTTCTTC,CASSPGGTRRENEQFF
.,TRBV7-3,.,13,TRBJ1-2,TGTGCCAGCAGGGAAAGCGGGAACTATGGCTACACCTTC,CASRESGNYGYTF
.,TRBV7-8,.,14,TRBJ2-1,TGTGCCAGCAGAGATTCGGGTCCCTACAATGAGCAGTTCTTC,CASRDSGPYNEQFF
TRBD1,TRBV9,.,13,TRBJ1-4,TGTGCCAGCGGACAGGGTCTTAATGAAAAACTGTTTTTT,CASGQGLNEKLFF
TRBD1,TRBV5-8,.,19,TRBJ1-5,TGTGCCAGCAGCCGGAGCCGGGACAGGGTAGTTAGTGGCAATCAGCCCCAGCATTTT,CASSRSRDRVVSGNQPQHF
TRBD1,TRBV7-2,once,14,TRBJ1-4,TGTGCCAGCAGCCTGGGGACAGAAAATGAAAAACTGTTTTTT,CASSLGTENEKLFF
.,TRBV5-1,.,16,TRBJ2-3,TGCGCCAGCAGCCCCAGTTTTGTGGGAGCCCAAGATACGCAGTATTTT,CASSPSFVGAQDTQYF
TRBD1,TRBV7-2,.,15,TRBJ1-2,TGTGCCAGCAGCCCCAGACAGGGGTTCGGCTATGGCTACACCTTC,CASSPRQGFGYGYTF
TRBD2,TRBV19,.,15,TRBJ2-1,TGTGCCAGTAGTACCACTAGCGGGAGGGCCTATGAGCAGTTCTTC,CASSTTSGRAYEQFF
TRBD1,TRBV30,.,15,TRBJ1-6,TGTGCCTGGGAAACTCGGACAGGAGCTAATTCACCCCTCCACTTT,CAWETRTGANSPLHF
TRBD1,TRBV29-1,once,12,TRBJ2-3,TGCAGCGCTCGACAGGGGCCAGATACGCAGTATTTT,CSARQGPDTQYF
TRBD2,TRBV7-2,.,15,TRBJ2-5,TGTGCCAGCAGCTTCGCGGGAGGACGCACAGAGACCCAGTACTTC,CASSFAGGRTETQYF
.,TRBV27,.,15,TRBJ2-3,TGTGCCAGCAGTTTAGCCCTAACTAGCACAGATACGCAGTATTTT,CASSLALTSTDTQYF
.,TRBV7-9,.,16,TRBJ1-5,TGTGCCAGCAGCTTAGTAGGGGGATTAAGCAATCAGCCCCAGCATTTT,CASSLVGGLSNQPQHF
TRBD1,TRBV5-4,.,15,TRBJ2-2,TGTGCCAGCAGCAGGGGACAGGAGAACACCGGGGAGCTGTTTTTT,CASSRGQENTGELFF
.,TRBV7-9,few,13,TRBJ2-1,TGTGCCAGCAGCTTAGGGCAGATCAATGAGCAGTTCTTC,CASSLGQINEQFF
TRBD1,TRBV5-6,few,14,TRBJ1-1,TGTGCCAGCAACGGACAGGGAGGAAACACTGAAGCTTTCTTT,CASNGQGGNTEAFF
.,TRBV9,.,15,TRBJ1-2,TGTGCCAGCAGCGTAAGGGTAGGGGCCAACTATGGCTACACCTTC,CASSVRVGANYGYTF
TRBD2,TRBV5-4,.,16,TRBJ2-3,TGTGCCAGCAGCTTGGATACTAGCGGATTCACAGATACGCAGTATTTT,CASSLDTSGFTDTQYF
.,TRBV5-1,few,18,TRBJ2-6,TGCGCCAGCAGCTTGAGCACAGGGCACCGCTCTGGGGCCAACGTCCTGACTTTC,CASSLSTGHRSGANVLTF
.,TRBV27,once,14,TRBJ1-5,TGTGCCAGTACCCGGGGGGGGATGGTTCAGCCCCAGCATTTT,CASTRGGMVQPQHF
.,TRBV2,.,15,TRBJ2-3,TGTGCCAGCAGGCCTACTTCGGGGGGCACAGATACGCAGTATTTT,CASRPTSGGTDTQYF
TRBD2,TRBV6-4,few,15,TRBJ2-1,TGTGCCAGCAGTGACAGACTAGCGGGTTACAATGAGCAGTTCTTC,CASSDRLAGYNEQFF
.,TRBV5-1,once,13,TRBJ2-3,TGCGCCAGCAGCTCTCAGGCGGGAGATACGCAGTATTTT,CASSSQAGDTQYF
TRBD1,TRBV7-8,.,15,TRBJ1-5,TGTGCCAGCAGCTTAGGGGACAGGGCGGGTCAGCCCCAGCATTTT,CASSLGDRAGQPQHF
.,TRBV19,.,13,TRBJ1-5,TGTGCCAGTAGTCAACAGGGAAATCAGCCCCAGCATTTT,CASSQQGNQPQHF
.,TRBV21-1,once,13,TRBJ1-5,TGTGCCAGCAGCAAAGTTGGTCGGCAGCCCCAGCATTTT,CASSKVGRQPQHF
TRBD2,TRBV27,.,16,TRBJ2-1,TGTGCCAGCAGTTTGTCTAGCGGGAGAACCTACAATGAGCAGTTCTTC,CASSLSSGRTYNEQFF
.,TRBV11-3,.,14,TRBJ2-5,TGTGCCAGCAGCTCGCAGGGACTCGGAGAGACCCAGTACTTC,CASSSQGLGETQYF
.,TRBV5-6,once,15,TRBJ1-1,TGTGCCAGCAGCTTGAGGGGAGGGGATACCACTGAAGCTTTCTTT,CASSLRGGDTTEAFF
.,TRBV7-2,.,14,TRBJ2-7,TGTGCCAGCAGCTTAGACTACTCTGCCTACGAGCAGTACTTC,CASSLDYSAYEQYF
TRBD1,TRBV30,.,14,TRBJ2-3,TGTGCCTGGGGTGTGGGACAGGCCACAGATACGCAGTATTTT,CAWGVGQATDTQYF
.,TRBV6-5,.,14,TRBJ1-1,TGTGCCAGCACACGGGGGGGGCGGGGGACTGAAGCTTTCTTT,CASTRGGRGTEAFF
TRBD2,TRBV27,.,15,TRBJ2-1,TGTGCCAGCAAGACCCCGGGACTAGCGGAAAATGAGCAGTTCTTC,CASKTPGLAENEQFF
.,TRBV4-2,.,15,TRBJ1-1,TGTGCCAGCAGCCAAGATAAAGACTCCAACACTGAAGCTTTCTTT,CASSQDKDSNTEAFF
TRBD1,TRBV30,few,16,TRBJ1-5,TGTGCCTGGAGTAAAGGGACAGTTCGCTCTAGTTTGCCCCAGCATTTT,CAWSKGTVRSSLPQHF
TRBD1,TRBV15,few,12,TRBJ2-5,TGTGCCACCAGCAGAGGGGGGACAGCCCAGTACTTC,CATSRGGTAQYF
TRBD1,TRBV5-6,.,15,TRBJ2-2,TGTGCCAGCAGCTTTGGGACAGGGGTGTCCGGGGAGCTGTTTTTT,CASSFGTGVSGELFF
.,TRBV6-6,.,16,TRBJ1-5,TGTGCCAGCAGTTACCAGAGGGGCAGGGGTAATCAGCCCCAGCATTTT,CASSYQRGRGNQPQHF
TRBD1,TRBV5-4,few,17,TRBJ1-1,TGTGCCAGCATCCCTGGTGGGACAGGGGGTGTGAACACTGAAGCTTTCTTT,CASIPGGTGGVNTEAFF
.,TRBV6-5,.,14,TRBJ1-3,TGTGCCAGCAGTTACTTGCAGGCTGGAAACACCATATATTTT,CASSYLQAGNTIYF
TRBD1,TRBV5-4,.,15,TRBJ1-2,TGTGCCAGCAGCGGAATGGGGACAGGAGCTTATGGCTACACCTTC,CASSGMGTGAYGYTF
.,TRBV14,.,15,TRBJ1-1,TGTGCCAGCAGCAATAGGATGGGGGCCGGCACTGAAGCTTTCTTT,CASSNRMGAGTEAFF
.,TRBV4-1,.,13,TRBJ2-7,TGCGCCAGCAGCTCGCAGCGCTCCTACGAGCAGTACTTC,CASSSQRSYEQYF
TRBD1,TRBV19,once,13,TRBJ1-5,TGTGCCAGTAGCGGGACAGTTGATCAGCCCCAGCATTTT,CASSGTVDQPQHF